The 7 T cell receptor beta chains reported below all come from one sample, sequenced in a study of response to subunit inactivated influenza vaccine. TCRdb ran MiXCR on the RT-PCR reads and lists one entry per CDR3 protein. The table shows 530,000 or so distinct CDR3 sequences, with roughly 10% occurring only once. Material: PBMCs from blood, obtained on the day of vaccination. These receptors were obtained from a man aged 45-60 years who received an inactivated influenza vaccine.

The CDR3 is CASSDSQGAGYTF. DNA of the CDR3: TGTGCCAGCAGCGACTCACAGGGGGCCGGCTACACCTTC. This chain joins TRBV7-8 and TRBJ1-2; TRBD1 matches at 9 bases. Germline CDR1 SGHVS, CDR2 FQNEAQ. The CDR3 is 13 residues long. The V and J ends lost 5 bases and 8 bases, in that order; junction bases with no gene match: 6.

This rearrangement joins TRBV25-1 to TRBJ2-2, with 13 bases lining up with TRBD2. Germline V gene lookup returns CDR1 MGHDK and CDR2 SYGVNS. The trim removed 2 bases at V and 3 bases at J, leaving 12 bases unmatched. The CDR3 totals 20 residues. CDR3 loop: CASSELGTGTSGTYTGELFF. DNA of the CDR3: TGTGCCAGCAGTGAACTCGGAACCGGGACTAGCGGGACCTACACCGGGGAGCTGTTTTTT.

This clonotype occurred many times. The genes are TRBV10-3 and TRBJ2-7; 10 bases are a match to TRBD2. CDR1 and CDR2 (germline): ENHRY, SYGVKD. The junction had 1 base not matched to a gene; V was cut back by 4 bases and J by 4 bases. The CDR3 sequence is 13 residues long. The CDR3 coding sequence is TGTGCCATCAGTGGGACTAGCGGATACGAGCAGTACTTC. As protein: CAISGTSGYEQYF.

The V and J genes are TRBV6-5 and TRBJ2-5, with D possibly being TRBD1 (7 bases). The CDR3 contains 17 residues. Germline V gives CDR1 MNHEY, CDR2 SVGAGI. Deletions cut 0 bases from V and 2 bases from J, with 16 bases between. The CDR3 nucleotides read TGTGCCAGCAGTTACTCGATTCAGGGGGGACAGCAAGAGACCCAGTACTTC. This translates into CASSYSIQGGQQETQYF.

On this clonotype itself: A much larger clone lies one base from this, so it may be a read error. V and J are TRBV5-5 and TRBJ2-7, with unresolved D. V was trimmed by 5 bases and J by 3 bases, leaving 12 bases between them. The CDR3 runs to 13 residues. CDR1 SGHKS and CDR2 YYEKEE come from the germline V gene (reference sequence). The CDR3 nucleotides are TGTGCCAGCAGATTCCAGGCCTACTACGAGCAGTACTTC. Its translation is CASRFQAYYEQYF.

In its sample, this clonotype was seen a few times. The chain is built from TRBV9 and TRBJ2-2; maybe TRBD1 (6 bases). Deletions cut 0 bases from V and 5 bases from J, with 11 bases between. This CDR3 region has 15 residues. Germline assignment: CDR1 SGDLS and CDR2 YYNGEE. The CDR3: CASSVEGDLTGELFF. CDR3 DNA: TGTGCCAGCAGCGTAGAGGGGGATTTAACCGGGGAGCTGTTTTTT.

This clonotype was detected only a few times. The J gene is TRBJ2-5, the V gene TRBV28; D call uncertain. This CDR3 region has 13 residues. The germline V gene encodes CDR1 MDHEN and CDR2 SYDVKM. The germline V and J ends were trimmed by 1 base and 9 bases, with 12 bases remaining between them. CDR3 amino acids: CASSLSERVPQYF. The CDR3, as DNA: TGTGCCAGCAGTTTATCTGAACGAGTACCCCAGTACTTC.